This T cell receptor (beta chain) was sequenced for a study of PD-L1 blockade in urothelial cancer (dated by TCRdb to the late 2010s). Looking at the study overall: Every patient began therapy in the mid-2010s and was given atezolizumab 1,200 mg intravenously every 3 weeks. About 85% of the roughly 29 patients were identified as males with urothelial cancer of bladder origin, and a prior smoking history was reported by 18 of 29 patients. Patients had an ECOG performance status of 0 or 1 and had received between 0 and 3 prior chemotherapy regimens. Blood samples were analyzed 3 weeks after the start of treatment (second dose) and 6 weeks after the start of treatment. A median of 141,255 T cells and 80,000 to 100,000 unique TCRs was obtained from blood samples, and a median clonality of about 0.08 was observed. Somatic, immune and clinical correlates of response to PD-L1 blockade with atezolizumab in urothelial cancer were the focus of an exploratory multi-omic analysis. Pretreatment tumor samples, along with matched peripheral blood collected serially before and after atezolizumab treatment, underwent TCR sequencing. Durable clinical benefit was defined as a progression-free survival longer than 6 months, and TCR features were additionally tested against progression-free survival and overall survival. In the same patients, whole exome sequencing and RNA sequencing of pretreatment tumors were performed in addition to TCR sequencing. Under ten patients reached durable clinical benefit, while 20 patients did not. Pretreatment blood TCR-seq was available for fewer than 30 patients, at least one posttreatment blood collection was obtained for 25 or so patients, and tumor TCR-seq was available for 25 or so patients. The paper's findings and limits, for the study overall: Improved progression-free and overall survival was found to be associated with pretreatment peripheral blood TCR clonality below the median. Because of the small sample size (n of about 30) and the many exploratory analyses performed, the results are intended to be regarded as hypothesis-generating. Greater expansion of tumor-associated TCR clones in peripheral blood 3 weeks after the start of treatment was observed in patients with durable benefit (n ≈ 22, p = 0.022).

Worth noting for this clone: Its cognate antigen has yet to be identified. Per-base qualities were not stored, and no clone one base away is much larger.

Each PCR received spiked-in synthetic TCR analog templates so that absolute template abundance could be estimated from read counts. Using the immunoSEQ assay, TCRbeta CDR3 regions were amplified from genomic DNA with bias-controlled V and J gene primers. Sequencing of rearranged TCRbeta segments was performed at approximately 20X coverage. The original methods were these. Clustering was used to correct sequencing errors, and CDR3s were annotated against IMGT so that V, D and J genes could be assigned. Only productive TCRbeta rearrangements were used in downstream analyses, excluding out-of-frame or stop-codon sequences. To compute clonality, Shannon entropy was normalized by the log of the number of unique productive sequences and then subtracted from one. Clones differing between time points or between blood and tumor were identified by Fisher's exact test with Benjamini-Hochberg correction at adjusted p below 0.01. Not all clones reach the TCRdb copy of this immuneACCESS table, which keeps in-frame sequences only. Checked studies attribute under half of the gap to unresolved V genes and leave the rest unexplained. D and trimming come from the DNA, and the V and J calls and clone size come from that table. In this sample the table shows about 51,000 clones, around 84% of which occur a single time. The ten top clones hold approximately 23% of the sample.

The CDR1 and CDR2 encoded by the germline V gene (reference sequence) are MNHNY and SVGAGI. V has 5 bases trimmed and J has 6 bases trimmed; junction bases matching no gene number 8. The CDR3 runs 15 amino acids, cysteine and phenylalanine included. Solely the CDR3 DNA is kept, with 45 bases framed from the first base. According to the study, the label for this sample's time point signals: pretreatment peripheral blood. A cohort of 25 to 30 patients with locally advanced or metastatic urothelial carcinoma, treated at Memorial Sloan Kettering on a trial protocol, was included. Peripheral blood mononuclear cells were collected pretreatment and during treatment, with between 1 and 8 total time points obtained per patient. The Qiagen DNeasy Blood extraction kit was used to purify genomic DNA from total PBMCs and tumor samples. Collected pretreatment and during treatment, PBMCs were isolated and stored as previously described.

This sample comprised PBMCs, obtained around atezolizumab (anti-PD-L1) treatment. The sequence links TRBV6-6 to TRBJ2-2; 8 central nucleotides agree with TRBD1. The source is a man in his 60s with urothelial cancer. The CDR3 has the sequence CASSKSGGGAGELFF. The nucleotide sequence reads TGTGCCAGCAGTAAATCAGGGGGCGGAGCCGGGGAGCTGTTTTTT.